The T cell receptor beta chain under discussion was sequenced for a study of control samples from healthy donors and cancer patients. Method: immunoSEQ multiplex PCR; TCRdb's copy keeps in-frame clones and lacks some. This table has roughly 220,000 clones, roughly 94% appearing once. The receptor comes from a man between 45 and 60 years old in good health. The sample was blood.

As DNA, the CDR3 is TGTGCCAGCAGCTTGGTTAGCAGCAATGAGCAGTTCTTC. As protein: CASSLVSSNEQFF. The chain links TRBV5-4 to TRBJ2-1; D gene unclear. The CDR3 sequence is 13 residues long. Germline V gene data show CDR1 as SGHNT and CDR2 as YYREEE (reference sequence). The V end lost 0 bases, the J end lost 6 bases, and 7 bases lay between the germline ends.